The 22 T cell receptor beta chains presented below share a single source sample, sequenced in a study of CD8+CD57+ T cells in acquired aplastic anemia. Patients who underwent sequencing had shown CD8+CD57+ cell expansion by flow cytometry. Genomic DNA constituted the template upon which TCR beta VDJ and CDR3 profiling was performed. TCRdb re-called the reads through MiXCR, storing one row per CDR3 protein. The sample lists some 160,000 distinct CDR3 sequences, over 40% seen once, with about 2.9% in the top ten. Sequenced: sorted CD4+, CD8+, or CD8+CD57+ T cells (not recorded which) from PBMCs. Receptor source: a human donor with aplastic anemia.

This sequence joins TRBV20-1 and TRBJ2-1, with 8 bases aligning to TRBD1. Per germline, CDR1 DFQATT and CDR2 SNEGSKA (reference sequence). This CDR3 region has 14 residues. The trim removed 5 bases at V and 6 bases at J, leaving 9 bases unmatched. CDR3 DNA: TGCAGTGCTCCCCGGCGGACAGGGACCAATGAGCAGTTCTTC. Translated: CSAPRRTGTNEQFF.

This clonotype was seen only a few times. The gene calls are TRBV5-5 and TRBJ2-5, with 7 bases that match TRBD1. Trimming cost V 3 bases and J 1 base; bases outside gene matches: 9. This CDR3 is built from 16 residues. Per germline, CDR1 SGHKS and CDR2 YYEKEE (reference sequence). The CDR3 reads CASSSGYRDSQETQYF. DNA for the CDR3: TGTGCCAGCAGCTCGGGCTATCGGGACAGCCAAGAGACCCAGTACTTC.

V is TRBV20-1 and J is TRBJ1-2; D remains ambiguous. The length of the CDR3 is 12 residues. The V and J ends lost 1 base and 7 bases respectively, with 10 bases between them. The germline CDR1 and CDR2 sequences are DFQATT and SNEGSKA (reference sequence). DNA for the CDR3: TGCAGTGCTAGAGCCGGCTGGGTTGGCTACACCTTC. Its translation is CSARAGWVGYTF.

Worth noting for this clonotype: This clone may be a read error of a much larger clone one base away. The chain couples TRBV5-6 to TRBJ1-5, with D possibly matching TRBD1 (5 bases). CDR1 is SGHDT and CDR2 is YYEEEE in the germline V gene. CDR3 length equals 14 residues. CDR3 region: CASSLAGVGQPRHF. The CDR3 region has the DNA TGTGCCAGCAGCTTGGCGGGGGTTGGTCAGCCCCGGCATTTT.

Regarding this clonotype: A much bigger clone sits one base away, suggesting this may be a read error. Here the CDR3 DNA reads TGTGCCAGCAGCTTGGCTGGGGGGTATGGCTACACCTTC. Translation: CASSLAGGYGYTF. V and J are TRBV25-1 and TRBJ1-2; perhaps TRBD1 as D (5 bases). CDR3 length: 13 amino acids. Trimming stripped 6 bases from V and 5 bases from J, with 13 bases between. Per the germline V gene, CDR1 is MGHDK and CDR2 is SYGVNS.

CDR3 protein: CATGSSSGGVSSYEQYF. DNA of the CDR3: TGTGCCACCGGGTCGTCTAGCGGGGGCGTTAGCTCCTACGAGCAGTACTTC. The gene calls are TRBV15 and TRBJ2-7; 10 bases are shared with TRBD2. This CDR3 region has 17 residues. V shed 8 bases and J 0 bases; nucleotides not matched to a gene: 13. CDR1 is LNHNV, CDR2 YYDKDF, per germline (reference sequence). The full variable domain, with the rest looked up from reference TRBV15 and TRBJ2-7, is DAMVIQNPRYQVTQFGKPVTLSCSQTLNHNVMYWYQQKSSQAPKLLFHYYDKDFNNEADTPDNFQSRRPNTSFCFLDIRSPGLGDTAMYLCATGSSSGGVSSYEQYFGPGTRLTVT.

This clonotype was observed a few times. J is TRBJ2-7 and V is TRBV7-9, with 7 nucleotides matching TRBD2. The CDR3 runs 14 residues. Per germline, CDR1 SEHNR and CDR2 FQNEAQ (reference sequence). The ends lost 2 bases at V and 2 bases at J; junction bases unmatched: 3. For the CDR3, the DNA is TGTGCCAGCAGCTTAAGCGGGGTCGCCTACGAGCAGTACTTC. This encodes CASSLSGVAYEQYF.

The chain recombines TRBV7-9 with TRBJ1-6; possibly TRBD1 for D (6 bases). From germline, CDR1 is SEHNR and CDR2 FQNEAQ (reference sequence). The CDR3 sequence is 15 residues long. Trimming took 5 bases from V and 11 from J, leaving 19 bases between them. The CDR3 spells CASSPEGGVEPPLHF. As DNA, the CDR3 is TGTGCCAGCAGCCCCGAGGGGGGAGTGGAACCACCCCTCCACTTT.

The V and J genes are TRBV19 and TRBJ1-5; TRBD1 matches 10 bases. The CDR3 has 15 residues. Trimming at V came to 3 bases and at J to 6 bases, leaving 5 bases not matched to a gene. Germline CDR1 reads LNHDA; CDR2 reads SQIVND (reference sequence). The CDR3 sequence: CASSIRTGGFQPQHF. The CDR3 coding sequence is TGTGCCAGTAGTATTAGGACAGGGGGTTTTCAGCCCCAGCATTTT.

This clonotype was counted ten times or more. V and J are TRBV27 and TRBJ2-7; 8 bases are shared with TRBD2. This CDR3 region has 14 residues. Germline trimming cut 5 bases from V and 2 bases from J; bases unmatched to any gene: 5. The germline V gene has CDR1 MNHEY and CDR2 SMNVEV (reference sequence). The CDR3 sequence is CASSPRGGPYEQYV. The CDR3 bases are TGTGCCAGCAGTCCCCGGGGGGGACCCTACGAGCAGTACGTC.

The chain links TRBV10-2 to TRBJ2-7, with TRBD2 matching 8 bases. J was trimmed by 2 bases and V by 7 bases; bases with no gene match: 13. The CDR3 extends over 16 amino acids. CDR1 and CDR2 (germline): WSHSY, SAAADI. CDR3 nucleotides: TGCGCCAGCAATGGACTAGCACAACGCCCCACCTACGAGCAGTACTTC. It yields the protein CASNGLAQRPTYEQYF.

This clonotype was observed many times. The chain uses TRBV9 and TRBJ2-7, with D perhaps being TRBD1 or TRBD2 (5 bases each). Per the germline V gene, CDR1 is SGDLS and CDR2 is YYNGEE. The CDR3 totals 15 residues. Trimming removed 0 bases at V and 2 bases at J, with 12 bases between. This chain's CDR3 is CASSVVQGEPYEQYV. The DNA of the CDR3 is TGTGCCAGCAGCGTAGTCCAGGGAGAGCCCTACGAGCAGTACGTC.

Points on this clonotype: Because the CDR3 is missing its conserved closing phenylalanine or tryptophan, this is likely a read error. The V gene is TRBV19, the J gene TRBJ2-1, with 11 nucleotides matching TRBD2. The CDR3 runs to 14 residues. V dropped 7 bases and J dropped 8; count of bases not matched to a gene: 7. Germline V lookup: CDR1 LNHDA, CDR2 SQIVND (reference sequence). The CDR3 reads CASTSGRKYDEQFS. CDR3 nucleotides: TGTGCCAGTACTAGCGGGAGGAAATACGATGAGCAGTTCTCC.

A single count supports this clonotype. The V and J genes are TRBV20-1 and TRBJ2-3; TRBD1 matches 10 bases. The CDR3 sequence is 14 residues long. CDR1 DFQATT and CDR2 SNEGSKA come from the germline V gene (reference sequence). The trim removed 6 bases at V and 3 bases at J, leaving 6 bases unmatched. The CDR3 nucleotides read TGCAGTGCCGCCCCGGGACAGGGGACAGATACGCAGTATTTT. Protein product: CSAAPGQGTDTQYF.

This clonotype was picked up a small number of times. This chain joins TRBV5-1 and TRBJ2-1, with 7 positions matching TRBD2. Germline V lookup: CDR1 SGHRS, CDR2 YFSETQ. The CDR3 totals 17 residues. V shed 0 bases and J 3 bases; nucleotides not matched to a gene: 9. The CDR3 region has the DNA TGCGCCAGCAGCTTGGCCGGCCCGGGGGGTTTCTACAATGAGCAGTTCTTC. Translating it yields CASSLAGPGGFYNEQFF.

The sample holds many counts of this clonotype. The rearrangement uses TRBV6-1 and TRBJ1-3, with 9 bases matching TRBD1. V trimming: 6 bases; J trimming: 0 bases; junction bases outside the gene matches: 3. The CDR3 consists of 15 residues. The germline CDR1 and CDR2 sequences are MNHNS and SASEGT. The CDR3 bases are TGTGCCAGCAGGGGACAGGGAGTCTCTGGAAACACCATATATTTT. It is translated as CASRGQGVSGNTIYF.

This clonotype was counted ten times or more. The chain links TRBV7-2 to TRBJ1-2; D is unresolved. The CDR3 totals 14 residues. Trimming stripped 1 base from V and 6 bases from J, with 12 bases between. Germline CDR1 and CDR2: SGHTA and FQGNSA. The DNA for the CDR3 is TGTGCCAGCAGCTTAGTCGGTCAGCAGGATGGCTACACCTTC. Translating it yields CASSLVGQQDGYTF. The full variable domain, in which reference TRBV7-2 and TRBJ1-2 provide the parts outside the CDR3, is GAGVSQSPSNKVTEKGKDVELRCDPISGHTALYWYRQSLGQGLEFLIYFQGNSAPDKSGLPSDRFSAERTGGSVSTLTIQRTQQEDSAVYLCASSLVGQQDGYTFGSGTRLTVV.

As to this clonotype: A much larger clonotype is one base distant, so this may be a read error. The chain joins TRBV11-2 to TRBJ1-3; D gene uncertain. Germline CDR1 is SGHAT and CDR2 is FQNNGV. CDR3 size: 12 residues. V was clipped by 0 bases and J by 7 bases, with 4 bases between them. The CDR3 loop is CASSLDYNTIYF. The CDR3, as DNA: TGTGCCAGCAGCTTAGATTATAACACCATATATTTT.

The sample holds many counts of this clonotype. The chain joins TRBV6-1 to TRBJ2-7; D not certain. V lost 4 bases to trimming and J lost 2 bases, with 3 bases between them. The CDR3 is made up of 11 amino acids. CDR1 and CDR2 (germline): MNHNS, SASEGT. The CDR3 loop is CASSGAYEQYF. The CDR3 region has the DNA TGTGCCAGCAGTGGGGCCTACGAGCAGTACTTC.

This clonotype was detected ten times or more. V usage is TRBV4-2 and J usage is TRBJ1-2; the match to TRBD1 covers 7 bases. The CDR3 extends over 13 amino acids. Germline V gives CDR1 LGHNA, CDR2 YNFKEQ. Germline trimming cut 1 base from V and 8 bases from J; bases unmatched to any gene: 4. In DNA form, the CDR3 reads TGTGCCAGCAGCCAAGTCACAGGGGTGGGCTACACCTTC. Its protein is CASSQVTGVGYTF.

This clonotype was seen repeatedly, ten times or more. The rearrangement joins TRBV3-1 to TRBJ1-6; possibly TRBD1 for D (5 bases). V gave up 4 bases and J gave up 8 bases, with 15 bases separating them. CDR3 length: 15 amino acids. Germline CDR1 and CDR2: LGHDT and YNNKEL (reference sequence). Written as DNA, the CDR3 is TGTGCCAGCAGCCTGAGGCCCGGGGGAGATTCACCCCTCCACTTT. Protein sequence: CASSLRPGGDSPLHF.

This clonotype occurred a few times. With a much larger clone just one base away, this may be a read error. V is TRBV19 and J is TRBJ2-1, with a tentative D call TRBD1 (7 bases). The CDR3 loop spans 18 amino acids. Germline V gives CDR1 LNHDA, CDR2 SQIVND (reference sequence). The CDR3: CASSTRGRQGGLRDEQLF. The CDR3 coding sequence is TGTGCCAGTAGTACCCGGGGGAGACAGGGCGGGCTACGGGATGAGCAGCTCTTC.